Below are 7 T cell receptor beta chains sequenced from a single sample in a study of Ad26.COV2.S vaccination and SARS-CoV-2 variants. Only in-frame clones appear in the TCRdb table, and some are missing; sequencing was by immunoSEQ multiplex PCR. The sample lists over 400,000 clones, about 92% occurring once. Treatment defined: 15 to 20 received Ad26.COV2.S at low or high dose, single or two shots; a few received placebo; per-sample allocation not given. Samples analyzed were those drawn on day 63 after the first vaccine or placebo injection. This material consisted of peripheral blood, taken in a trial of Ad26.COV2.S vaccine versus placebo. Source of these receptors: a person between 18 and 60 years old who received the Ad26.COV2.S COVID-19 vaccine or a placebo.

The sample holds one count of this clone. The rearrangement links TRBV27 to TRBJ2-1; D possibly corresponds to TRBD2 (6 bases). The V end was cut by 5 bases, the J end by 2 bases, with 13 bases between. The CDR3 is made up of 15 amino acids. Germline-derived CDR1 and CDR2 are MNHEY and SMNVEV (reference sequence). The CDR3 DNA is TGTGCCAGCAGTGACCGGGACTTAACCTACAATGAGCAGTTCTTC. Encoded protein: CASSDRDLTYNEQFF.

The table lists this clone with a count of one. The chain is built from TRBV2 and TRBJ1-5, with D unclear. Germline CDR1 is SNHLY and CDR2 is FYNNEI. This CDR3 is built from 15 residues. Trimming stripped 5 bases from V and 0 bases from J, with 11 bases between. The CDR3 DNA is TGTGCCAGCAGTTGGCAGACCTATAGCAATCAGCCCCAGCATTTT. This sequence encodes CASSWQTYSNQPQHF.

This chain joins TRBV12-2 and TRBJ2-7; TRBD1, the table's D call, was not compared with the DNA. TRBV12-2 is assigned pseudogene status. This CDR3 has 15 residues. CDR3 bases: TGTGCAAGTCGCCCGGGACAGGGCACCTCCTACGAGCAGTACTTC. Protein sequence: CASRPGQGTSYEQYF.

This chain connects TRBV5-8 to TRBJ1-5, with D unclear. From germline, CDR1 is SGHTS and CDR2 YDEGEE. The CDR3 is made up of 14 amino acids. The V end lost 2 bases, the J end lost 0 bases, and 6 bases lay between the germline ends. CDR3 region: CASSFLGSNQPQHF. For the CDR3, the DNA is TGTGCCAGCAGCTTCTTAGGTAGCAATCAGCCCCAGCATTTT.

The CDR3 spells CARSPGTGRGNEQFF. In nucleotides, the CDR3 is TGTGCCAGAAGCCCCGGGACAGGGAGGGGCAATGAGCAGTTCTTC. The V call is TRBV5-3, the J call TRBJ2-1; 9 bases agree with TRBD1. TRBV5-3 is known as an ORF, though its function is uncertain. This CDR3 is 15 amino acids long. The V and J ends lost 4 bases and 6 bases, in that order; junction bases with no gene match: 8.

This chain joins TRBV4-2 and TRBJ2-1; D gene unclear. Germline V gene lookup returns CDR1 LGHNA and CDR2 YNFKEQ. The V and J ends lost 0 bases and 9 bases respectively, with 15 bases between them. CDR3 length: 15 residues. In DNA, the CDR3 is TGTGCCAGCAGCCAAGACCGACTGAGCGTTACTGAGCAGTTCTTC. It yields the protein CASSQDRLSVTEQFF.

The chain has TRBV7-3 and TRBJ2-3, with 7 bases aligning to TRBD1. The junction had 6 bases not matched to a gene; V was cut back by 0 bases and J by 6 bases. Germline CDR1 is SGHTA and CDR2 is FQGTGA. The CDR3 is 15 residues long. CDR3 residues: CASSLTSDRVDTQYF. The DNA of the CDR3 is TGTGCCAGCAGCTTAACCTCCGACAGGGTGGATACGCAGTATTTT.